What follows is one T cell receptor beta chain and its context. V lost 5 bases, J lost 1 base, and 2 bases stayed unmatched. The CDR3 runs to 13 residues. Germline V gives CDR1 LNHDA, CDR2 SQIVND (reference sequence). This sample stems from a study of blood T cell repertoires in COVID-19. Turning to the study itself: T cells, B-cell-depleted T cells, or PBMCs provided the cDNA or gDNA that served as material.

Clones were read by immunoSEQ multiplex PCR, and TCRdb kept only the in-frame ones, dropping some. This sample has about 430,000 clones, with roughly nine tenths found just once. This chain links TRBV19 with TRBJ2-7; 7 nucleotides agree with TRBD1. This sequence was found in a man aged 30-40 years who had recovered from COVID-19. The material sequenced was PBMCs or T cells enriched from blood (not recorded which). CDR3 sequence (DNA): TGTGCCAGTAGTTCGACAGGGTCCTACGAGCAGTACTTC. It yields the protein CASSSTGSYEQYF.